These 20 T cell receptor beta chains share one sample of origin, sequenced in a study of blood T cell repertoires in COVID-19. Repertoires were generated with immunoSEQ multiplex PCR, while TCRdb's copy carries only in-frame clones and drops some. This repertoire shows over 250,000 clones, approximately 91% found once; its top ten account for around 1%. Sequenced input: PBMCs or T cells enriched from blood (not recorded which). These receptors were collected from a woman in her twenties or thirties who had recovered from COVID-19.

V is TRBV2 and J is TRBJ1-1; no definite D call. CDR3 length equals 15 residues. V was shortened by 1 base and J by 0 bases, with 9 bases between the two germline ends. Germline CDR1 reads SNHLY; CDR2 reads FYNNEI. The CDR3 protein is CASSEEAAMNTEAFF. CDR3 DNA: TGTGCCAGCAGTGAAGAGGCGGCTATGAACACTGAAGCTTTCTTT.

The chain couples TRBV28 to TRBJ2-5, with 8 positions matching TRBD1. The V segment lost 4 bases and the J segment 5 bases; nucleotides outside the gene matches: 6. The CDR3 contains 14 residues. The V gene's germline CDR1 is MDHEN and CDR2 SYDVKM. CDR3 region: CASSSYRQGETQYF. For the CDR3, the DNA is TGTGCCAGCAGTTCCTACAGACAGGGGGAGACCCAGTACTTC.

This clone was observed a few times. This chain connects TRBV19 to TRBJ1-2, with D tentatively TRBD1 (5 bases). Deletions cut 3 bases from V and 3 bases from J, with 20 bases between. CDR3 length: 17 residues. Per germline, CDR1 LNHDA and CDR2 SQIVND (reference sequence). The CDR3 reads CASSITGGAGTHYGYTF. The DNA for the CDR3 is TGTGCCAGTAGTATTACGGGAGGGGCAGGGACGCACTATGGCTACACCTTC.

This clone was seen just once. The genes are TRBV27 and TRBJ1-2; D gene unclear. The CDR3 has 14 amino acids. CDR1 is MNHEY and CDR2 is SMNVEV in the germline V gene (reference sequence). The V end lost 3 bases, the J end lost 4 bases, and 12 bases lay between the germline ends. CDR3: CASSFLHGVYGYTF. As DNA, the CDR3 is TGTGCCAGCAGTTTTCTGCACGGGGTCTATGGCTACACCTTC.

The chain couples TRBV7-3 to TRBJ2-1, with 11 nucleotides matching TRBD2. V was pared by 4 bases and J by 1 base, with 15 bases of the junction left unmatched. Germline V CDR1 and CDR2: SGHTA, FQGTGA. The CDR3 has 20 residues. CDR3 amino acids: CASSSPLNGPSGGSYNEQFF. Written as DNA, the CDR3 is TGTGCCAGCAGCTCCCCCTTAAATGGCCCTAGCGGGGGGTCCTACAATGAGCAGTTCTTC. Together with reference TRBV7-3 and TRBJ2-1, the CDR3 gives the full variable domain: GAGVSQTPSNKVTEKGKYVELRCDPISGHTALYWYRQSLGQGPEFLIYFQGTGAADDSGLPNDRFFAVRPEGSVSTLKIQRTERGDSAVYLCASSSPLNGPSGGSYNEQFFGPGTRLTVL.

This chain joins TRBV7-2 and TRBJ2-3; 9 nucleotides match TRBD2. Germline CDR1 reads SGHTA; CDR2 reads FQGNSA. This CDR3 region has 17 residues. Trimming took 0 bases from V and 2 from J; bases not matched to a gene: 6. This CDR3 is CASSLAPSGVHTDTQYF. For the CDR3, the DNA is TGTGCCAGCAGCTTAGCGCCTAGCGGGGTACACACAGATACGCAGTATTTT.

The V call is TRBV5-1, the J call TRBJ2-1; 10 bases align to TRBD1. Germline CDR1 SGHRS, CDR2 YFSETQ. The ends lost 7 bases at V and 2 bases at J; junction bases unmatched: 6. There are 15 residues in the CDR3. The CDR3 is CASRQGQGAYNEQFF. CDR3 bases: TGCGCCAGCCGCCAAGGACAGGGGGCCTACAATGAGCAGTTCTTC.

This CDR3 reads CASSRRGGAYGYTF. In DNA, the CDR3 is TGTGCCAGCAGCCGGAGGGGGGGAGCCTATGGCTACACCTTC. The rearrangement joins TRBV3-1 (or the pseudogene TRBV3-2) to TRBJ1-2, with TRBD1 as a possible D gene (6 bases). Germline CDR1 LGHDT, CDR2 YNNKEL (reference sequence). This CDR3 region has 14 residues. V was cut by 4 bases and J by 4 bases, with 13 bases left in between.

V gene TRBV5-4 combines with J gene TRBJ2-3; D might be TRBD2 (6 bases). The CDR3 runs 14 residues. The V end lost 2 bases, the J end lost 6 bases, and 13 bases lay between the germline ends. Looked up from germline, CDR1 is SGHNT and CDR2 is YYREEE (reference sequence). The CDR3, as DNA: TGTGCCAGCAGCTTTACTAGCATTTCCGATACGCAGTATTTT. It translates to CASSFTSISDTQYF.

This chain uses TRBV5-4 with TRBJ2-7, with D perhaps matching TRBD2 (5 bases). V was pared by 2 bases and J by 2 bases, with 17 bases between. The V gene's germline CDR1 is SGHNT and CDR2 YYREEE (reference sequence). The CDR3 has 16 amino acids. The CDR3 is CASSFGGGFSAYEQYF. The CDR3 coding sequence is TGTGCCAGCAGCTTTGGCGGCGGGTTTAGCGCCTACGAGCAGTACTTC.

The chain employs TRBV19 and TRBJ1-3; the D is unclear. V was cut by 6 bases and J by 0 bases, with 6 bases left in between. The germline CDR1 and CDR2 sequences are LNHDA and SQIVND (reference sequence). This CDR3 comprises 13 residues. The DNA for the CDR3 is TGTGCCAGTAGGGAGTACTCTGGAAACACCATATATTTT. This sequence encodes CASREYSGNTIYF.

The chain couples TRBV2 to TRBJ2-1; 7 nucleotides line up with TRBD2. This CDR3 is 17 amino acids long. Germline values: CDR1 SNHLY, CDR2 FYNNEI. The trim removed 2 bases at V and 4 bases at J, leaving 11 bases unmatched. CDR3 region: CASSEYPSAGRYNEQFF. CDR3 bases: TGTGCCAGCAGTGAATATCCCTCAGCGGGGCGGTACAATGAGCAGTTCTTC.

This clone was found once. The chain has TRBV6-5 and TRBJ1-5; 7 bases agree with TRBD1. The J segment lost 5 bases and the V segment lost 6 bases, leaving 4 bases of the junction unmatched. Germline CDR1 and CDR2: MNHEY and SVGAGI. The CDR3 is made up of 13 amino acids. Written as DNA, the CDR3 is TGTGCCAGCAGACAGGGGCCGGATCAGCCCCAGCATTTT. It specifies CASRQGPDQPQHF.

This chain uses TRBV5-4 with TRBJ2-1, with TRBD2 matching 8 bases. Germline CDR1 is SGHNT and CDR2 is YYREEE (reference sequence). The length of the CDR3 is 17 residues. J lost 2 bases, V lost 1 base, and 8 bases had no gene match. The CDR3 protein is CASSLQLGAGAYNEQFF. The CDR3 DNA reads TGTGCCAGCAGCTTGCAACTCGGAGCGGGGGCCTACAATGAGCAGTTCTTC.

The sample holds one count of this clone. The rearrangement uses TRBV27 and TRBJ2-1; tentatively, D is TRBD1 (5 bases). The CDR3 has 15 residues. Germline lookup yields CDR1 MNHEY and CDR2 SMNVEV (reference sequence). With 5 bases removed from V and 4 bases from J, the gap between germline ends came to 15 bases. For the CDR3, the DNA is TGTGCCAGCAGTCCAAGGGGCCTCCTATACAATGAGCAGTTCTTC. Protein sequence: CASSPRGLLYNEQFF.

The genes are TRBV4-1 and TRBJ1-2, with D maybe TRBD1 (5 bases). Trimming removed 0 bases at V and 7 bases at J, with 12 bases between. CDR1 and CDR2 from the germline V gene are MGHRA and YSYEKL. The CDR3 has 14 residues. The CDR3 sequence: CASSQDRDSVGYTF. The CDR3 DNA is TGCGCCAGCAGCCAAGATAGGGACTCAGTTGGCTACACCTTC.

The chain uses TRBV4-2 and TRBJ2-7; 9 bases are a match to TRBD2. The length of the CDR3 is 17 residues. With V trimmed by 3 bases and J by 4 bases, 13 bases remained unmatched. Germline V gene data show CDR1 as LGHNA and CDR2 as YNFKEQ. The CDR3 loop is CASSHIPLAGTSYEQYF. CDR3 in DNA: TGTGCCAGCAGCCACATACCGCTAGCGGGGACCTCTTACGAGCAGTACTTC.

This clone was observed once. DNA for the CDR3: TGTGCCAGCAGCTTGTGGGCAGGGGGCCATCAGCCCCAGCATTTT. The encoded protein is CASSLWAGGHQPQHF. The chain has TRBV5-8 and TRBJ1-5; 8 nucleotides align to TRBD1. This CDR3 comprises 15 residues. Trimming removed 1 base from V and 5 bases from J; junction bases left unmatched: 5. The V gene's germline CDR1 is SGHTS and CDR2 YDEGEE.

The V gene is TRBV27, the J gene TRBJ1-5, with 10 bases matching TRBD1. V shed 6 bases, J shed 1 base, and the junction held 6 bases outside the gene matches. There are 16 residues in the CDR3. Germline lookup yields CDR1 MNHEY and CDR2 SMNVEV (reference sequence). CDR3 nucleotide sequence: TGTGCCAGCAGGGACAGGGGGTCGTTGAGCAATCAGCCCCAGCATTTT. It yields the protein CASRDRGSLSNQPQHF.

The genes are TRBV7-3 and TRBJ1-6; 9 nucleotides line up with TRBD1. The CDR3 loop spans 15 amino acids. V lost 7 bases, J lost 6 bases, and 7 bases stayed unmatched. CDR1 and CDR2 (germline): SGHTA, FQGTGA. CDR3 coding DNA: TGTGCCAGCACCACCGGGACAGGGATTAATTCACCCCTCCACTTT. It encodes CASTTGTGINSPLHF.